The present T cell receptor (beta chain) was sequenced within a study of vaccination and CD4 T cells after COVID-19. Study observations and caveats: When vaccine-specific clones from convalescent patients were examined, 304 of 307 were spike mono-reactive.

Treatment reported: approximately nine-day PBMC culture with coronavirus spike peptide pools or control peptides (ViraFEST assay). This clonotype was recorded a few times. Its specificity is not known. CDR1 and CDR2 (germline): MNHEY, SVGAGI. The CDR3 runs 15 residues. V lost 2 bases, J lost 1 base, and 11 bases lay in between. The Oncomine TCR Beta short-read assay generated sequence data from the DNA of cultured CD4+ T cells. One entry per CDR3 protein results from TCRdb running MiXCR on the PCR reads. The sample records about 15,000 distinct CDR3 sequences, 45% to 60% being singletons. The sequencing sample was made of CD4+ T cells from blood, cultured in vitro. The origin of this receptor is a human donor who had recovered from COVID-19. The V and J genes are TRBV6-5 and TRBJ1-2; possible D gene TRBD1, 5 bases. This chain's CDR3 is CASSYISQGNYGYTF. CDR3 DNA: TGTGCCAGCAGTTACATTTCCCAGGGTAACTATGGCTACACCTTC.